Listed below are T cell receptor beta chains from one sample, sequenced in a study of shared clonotypes between healthy human individuals. Repertoires were generated with immunoSEQ multiplex PCR, while TCRdb's copy carries only in-frame clones and drops some. The top ten hold around 0.13% of the sample, which has 2 million to 2.5 million clones, approximately 96% seen once. The source material was naive CD4+ T cells sorted from blood. The source is a man aged 18 to 30 in good health. Each CDR3 is given without its conserved first and last residue. Only some rows state a clone size, as once, few, many or a class for expanded clones.

v_call: TRBV7-2
j_call: TRBJ2-1
clone_size: .
cdr3_aa: ASSSPGLAGGREQF

v_call: TRBV4-1
j_call: TRBJ1-6
clone_size: .
cdr3_aa: ASSPSTGYNSPLH

v_call: TRBV18
j_call: TRBJ1-2
clone_size: .
cdr3_aa: ASSPPTQGGANYGYT

v_call: TRBV9
j_call: TRBJ2-7
clone_size: .
cdr3_aa: ASSLGQVRGEQY

v_call: TRBV19
j_call: TRBJ1-6
clone_size: .
cdr3_aa: ATGTDYNSPLH

v_call: TRBV7-9
j_call: TRBJ1-2
clone_size: .
cdr3_aa: ASSTTRSYGYT

v_call: TRBV6-1
j_call: TRBJ2-7
clone_size: .
cdr3_aa: ASGRTYSYEQY

v_call: TRBV10-3
j_call: TRBJ1-3
clone_size: .
cdr3_aa: AISDKGRSSSGNTIY

v_call: TRBV2
j_call: TRBJ1-1
clone_size: few
cdr3_aa: ASSALGQLYTEAF

v_call: TRBV5-1
j_call: TRBJ2-5
clone_size: .
cdr3_aa: ASSLGASGGRETQY

v_call: TRBV11-2
j_call: TRBJ1-4
clone_size: .
cdr3_aa: ASSLEGTIVNEKLF

v_call: TRBV5-1
j_call: TRBJ1-2
clone_size: .
cdr3_aa: ASKRGENGYGYT

v_call: TRBV7-2
j_call: TRBJ1-2
clone_size: .
cdr3_aa: ASSLAHKGGYT

v_call: TRBV27
j_call: TRBJ1-1
clone_size: .
cdr3_aa: ASSAYRGTKKNTEAF

v_call: TRBV25-1
j_call: TRBJ2-5
clone_size: .
cdr3_aa: ASGLAGGETQY

v_call: TRBV30
j_call: TRBJ2-1
clone_size: .
cdr3_aa: AWSQGNEQF

v_call: TRBV19
j_call: TRBJ1-5
clone_size: .
cdr3_aa: ASNSGQDRNQPQH

v_call: TRBV28
j_call: TRBJ2-4
clone_size: .
cdr3_aa: ASSSTPTTKLGKNIQY

v_call: TRBV6-1
j_call: TRBJ2-5
clone_size: .
cdr3_aa: ASADTGETQY

v_call: TRBV10-1
j_call: TRBJ2-5
clone_size: .
cdr3_aa: ASSESGGSETQY

v_call: TRBV9
j_call: TRBJ1-4
clone_size: .
cdr3_aa: ASSATLATNEKLF

v_call: TRBV7-7
j_call: TRBJ2-3
clone_size: .
cdr3_aa: ASSQLAGGPDTQY

v_call: TRBV10-2
j_call: TRBJ1-6
clone_size: .
cdr3_aa: ASSEWEGVNSPLH

v_call: TRBV6-5
j_call: TRBJ1-1
clone_size: .
cdr3_aa: ASRPGWGADTEAF

v_call: TRBV19
j_call: TRBJ1-5
clone_size: .
cdr3_aa: ASSIASYSNQPQH

v_call: TRBV7-3
j_call: TRBJ1-5
clone_size: .
cdr3_aa: ASSLTWTNNQPQH

v_call: TRBV2
j_call: TRBJ1-2
clone_size: .
cdr3_aa: ASSTGTVSYGYT

v_call: TRBV2
j_call: TRBJ2-1
clone_size: .
cdr3_aa: ASSSSGGPYNEQF

v_call: TRBV2
j_call: TRBJ2-5
clone_size: .
cdr3_aa: ASSHIVPRETQY

v_call: TRBV4-3
j_call: TRBJ2-1
clone_size: .
cdr3_aa: ASSQGTSGSIWNEQF

v_call: TRBV2
j_call: TRBJ2-3
clone_size: .
cdr3_aa: ASSPDRGRGTDTQY

v_call: TRBV6-6
j_call: TRBJ1-5
clone_size: .
cdr3_aa: ASRDTVSNQPQH

v_call: TRBV6-1
j_call: TRBJ1-6
clone_size: .
cdr3_aa: ASSDRGPSPLH

v_call: TRBV27
j_call: TRBJ2-1
clone_size: .
cdr3_aa: ASEAAGQGNYNEQF

v_call: TRBV9
j_call: TRBJ2-7
clone_size: once
cdr3_aa: ASSVAWDSYGQY

v_call: TRBV11-2
j_call: TRBJ2-2
clone_size: .
cdr3_aa: ASSLDGPGGKTGELF

v_call: TRBV2
j_call: TRBJ1-5
clone_size: .
cdr3_aa: ASSESGDQPQH

v_call: TRBV7-2
j_call: TRBJ2-3
clone_size: .
cdr3_aa: ASSKAGLTDTQY

v_call: TRBV7-9
j_call: TRBJ2-3
clone_size: once
cdr3_aa: ASSHGTSGRASTDTQY

v_call: TRBV9
j_call: TRBJ2-3
clone_size: .
cdr3_aa: ASSADVSTDTQY

v_call: TRBV11-2
j_call: TRBJ2-7
clone_size: .
cdr3_aa: ASSFRYRGEENEQY

v_call: TRBV4-1
j_call: TRBJ2-7
clone_size: .
cdr3_aa: ASSQDRGQGFYEQY

v_call: TRBV4-2
j_call: TRBJ1-3
clone_size: .
cdr3_aa: ASSQDPTTSGNTIY

v_call: TRBV30
j_call: TRBJ1-4
clone_size: .
cdr3_aa: AGSGQPNEKLF

v_call: TRBV10-3
j_call: TRBJ2-1
clone_size: .
cdr3_aa: AIRDSGSSYNEQF

v_call: TRBV6-6
j_call: TRBJ1-3
clone_size: .
cdr3_aa: ASSGTTSGNTIY

v_call: TRBV6-5
j_call: TRBJ2-7
clone_size: once
cdr3_aa: ASRLRGEPAHEQY

v_call: TRBV6-1
j_call: TRBJ2-7
clone_size: .
cdr3_aa: ASSEAGSFYEQY

v_call: TRBV6-1
j_call: TRBJ1-2
clone_size: .
cdr3_aa: ASSGQGTFGYT

v_call: TRBV9
j_call: TRBJ1-6
clone_size: .
cdr3_aa: ASSVSGTDNSPLH

v_call: TRBV30
j_call: TRBJ1-1
clone_size: once
cdr3_aa: AWRRLNAEAF

v_call: TRBV11-3
j_call: TRBJ2-1
clone_size: .
cdr3_aa: ASSSRGQDPHEQF

v_call: TRBV6-1
j_call: TRBJ1-2
clone_size: few
cdr3_aa: ASSLDSPGYT

v_call: TRBV30
j_call: TRBJ2-3
clone_size: once
cdr3_aa: AWKLAGVADTQY

v_call: TRBV10-3
j_call: TRBJ2-7
clone_size: .
cdr3_aa: AISESDRGYEQY

v_call: TRBV29-1
j_call: TRBJ2-3
clone_size: .
cdr3_aa: SVMRGQSRTDTQY

v_call: TRBV5-8
j_call: TRBJ2-2
clone_size: .
cdr3_aa: ASSSDRGLGELF

v_call: TRBV7-2
j_call: TRBJ2-5
clone_size: .
cdr3_aa: ASSLGPLRAGETQY

v_call: TRBV5-6
j_call: TRBJ2-2
clone_size: .
cdr3_aa: ASSLQLVGTGELF